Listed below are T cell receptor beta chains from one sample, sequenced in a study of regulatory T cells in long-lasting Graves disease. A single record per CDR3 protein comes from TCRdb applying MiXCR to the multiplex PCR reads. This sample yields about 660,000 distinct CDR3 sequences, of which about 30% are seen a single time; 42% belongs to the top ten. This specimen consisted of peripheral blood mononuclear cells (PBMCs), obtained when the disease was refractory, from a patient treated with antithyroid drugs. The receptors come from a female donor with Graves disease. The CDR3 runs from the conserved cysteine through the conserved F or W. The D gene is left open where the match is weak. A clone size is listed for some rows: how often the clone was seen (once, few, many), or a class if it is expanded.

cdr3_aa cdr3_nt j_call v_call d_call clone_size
CSASHQGALQPQHF TGCAGTGCTAGTCACCAGGGGGCTCTTCAGCCCCAGCATTTT TRBJ1-5 TRBV20-1 TRBD1 few
CASSQRQGASSPLHF TGTGCCAGCAGCCAGAGACAGGGGGCAAGTTCACCCCTCCACTTT TRBJ1-6 TRBV7-6 TRBD1 few
CSASPPTSGMETQYF TGCAGTGCTAGCCCGCCGACTAGCGGGATGGAGACCCAGTACTTC TRBJ2-5 TRBV20-1 TRBD2 few
CASSLSDRGFYEQYF TGTGCCAGCAGCTTGTCGGACAGGGGGTTCTACGAGCAGTACTTC TRBJ2-7 TRBV7-2 TRBD1 NA
CASSLMSGKNSPLHF TGTGCCAGCAGTTTAATGTCCGGGAAGAATTCACCCCTCCACTTT TRBJ1-6 TRBV12-3/TRBV12-4 NA NA
CASSLMGQTSYNEQFF TGCGCCAGCAGCTTGATGGGACAGACCTCCTACAATGAGCAGTTCTTC TRBJ2-1 TRBV5-1 TRBD1 NA
CASEQGGRYGYTF TGTGCCAGTGAACAGGGGGGCCGCTATGGCTACACCTTC TRBJ1-2 TRBV19 TRBD1 NA
CASSLGNNQPQHF TGTGCCAGCAGTTTAGGGAATAATCAGCCCCAGCATTTT TRBJ1-5 TRBV12-3/TRBV12-4 NA many
CASRGQGADEKLFF TGTGCCAGCAGGGGACAGGGGGCGGATGAAAAACTGTTTTTT TRBJ1-4 TRBV2 TRBD1 many
CASSSWTGGHTGELFF TGTGCCAGCAGCAGCTGGACAGGGGGCCACACCGGGGAGCTGTTTTTT TRBJ2-2 TRBV7-2 TRBD1 NA
CASTKLPGQAGKGELFF TGTGCCAGCACCAAACTTCCCGGACAGGCGGGGAAGGGGGAGCTGTTTTTT TRBJ2-2 TRBV3-1 NA NA
CASSFGLAGDSEQYF TGCGCCAGCAGCTTCGGACTAGCGGGAGACAGCGAGCAGTACTTC TRBJ2-7 TRBV5-1 TRBD2 NA
CASSVERSYHQETQYF TGTGCCAGCAGTGTAGAGCGGAGTTACCACCAAGAGACCCAGTACTTC TRBJ2-5 TRBV6-1 NA few
CASSNYGQGLSYEQYF TGTGCCAGTAGTAACTATGGACAGGGTCTCTCCTACGAGCAGTACTTC TRBJ2-7 TRBV19 TRBD1 NA
CASSPGQSHFQPQHF TGTGCCAGCTCGCCGGGACAGAGTCACTTTCAGCCCCAGCATTTT TRBJ1-5 TRBV28 TRBD1 NA
CASSPRDDSPLHF TGTGCCAGCAGTCCAAGGGACGACTCACCCCTCCACTTT TRBJ1-6 TRBV2 NA many
CAWSPPHWAGAYEQYF TGTGCCTGGAGTCCCCCCCATTGGGCGGGGGCCTACGAGCAGTACTTC TRBJ2-7 TRBV30 TRBD2 few
CSAGIAGAREQYF TGCAGCGCCGGCATAGCGGGAGCCAGGGAGCAGTACTTC TRBJ2-7 TRBV29-1 TRBD2 NA
CSARDLQGANTEAFF TGCAGTGCTAGAGATTTACAGGGCGCGAACACTGAAGCTTTCTTT TRBJ1-1 TRBV20-1 NA NA